These 26 T cell receptor beta chains came from one sample sequenced in a study of prognosis after radiotherapy for stage I lung cancer. TCR beta CDR3 amplification from genomic DNA was performed by two-round multiplex PCR. Every TRBV and TRBJ gene had its own specific primer in first-round PCR. TCRdb passed the multiplex PCR reads through MiXCR, listing each CDR3 protein once. The sample includes about 13,000 distinct CDR3 sequences, less than 50% of them seen just once. The specimen was PBMCs, collected before or after stereotactic body radiation therapy (not recorded which). The receptors derive from a donor over 45 with non-small cell lung cancer.

On this clonotype: This likely stems from a read error, as it lies one base from a far larger clone. This chain links TRBV19 with TRBJ2-1; a weak D match, TRBD1 (6 bases). In germline, CDR1 is LNHDA, CDR2 SQIVND (reference sequence). This CDR3 contains 13 residues. The CDR3 here is CAIRPGVGNDQFF. CDR3 DNA sequence: TGTGCCATCAGGCCAGGGGTGGGCAATGATCAGTTCTTC.

The chain is built from TRBV30 and TRBJ1-2; D is uncertain. Trimming left V 6 bases short and J 6 bases short, with 20 bases between. Germline CDR1 reads GTSNPN; CDR2 reads SVGIG (reference sequence). The CDR3 is made up of 14 amino acids. The CDR3 region is CACHLIPRRHGYTF. The DNA of the CDR3 is TGTGCCTGCCACCTGATACCCCGGCGGCATGGCTACACCTTC.

This clonotype was observed at least ten times. The chain recombines TRBV4-1 with TRBJ2-7; 9 bases line up with TRBD1. The germline gives CDR1 MGHRA, CDR2 YSYEKL. V was pared by 0 bases and J by 8 bases, with 8 bases of the junction left unmatched. The CDR3 consists of 15 residues. This CDR3 reads CASSQDRDRENKQYF. CDR3 sequence (DNA): TGCGCCAGCAGCCAAGATCGGGACAGGGAAAACAAGCAGTACTTC.

This clonotype was observed once. J is TRBJ2-2 and V is TRBV12-3 or TRBV12-4; the D is unclear. V was cut by 4 bases and J by 7 bases, with 7 bases left in between. The CDR3 loop spans 12 amino acids. The CDR3 nucleotides are TGTGCCAGCAGTTCCATTGGCGGGGAGCTGTTTTTT. It translates to CASSSIGGELFF.

Note on this clonotype: One end of the junction is discordant with germline, which a read error may explain. This sequence joins TRBV7-9 and TRBJ2-5; TRBD2 might be the D (6 bases). This CDR3 comprises 15 residues. The germline CDR1 and CDR2 sequences are SEHNR and FQNEAQ (reference sequence). The CDR3 sequence: CDSSVRAPLRETQYF. CDR3 nucleotide sequence: TGTGACAGCAGCGTAAGGGCTCCCCTACGGGAGACACAGTACTTC.

This clonotype qualifies as medium-sized. This chain uses TRBV2 with TRBJ2-1; 8 nucleotides line up with TRBD2. The CDR3 runs 16 residues. The germline V gene encodes CDR1 SNHLY and CDR2 FYNNEI. J was trimmed by 4 bases and V by 3 bases; bases with no gene match: 8. This CDR3 reads CASSDPAGASYNEQFF. DNA for the CDR3: TGTGCCAGCAGTGATCCAGCGGGAGCCTCATACAATGAGCAGTTCTTC.

In this sample, this clonotype turned up many times. The chain recombines TRBV7-9 with TRBJ2-1, with 7 bases aligning to TRBD2. The germline gives CDR1 SEHNR, CDR2 FQNEAQ (reference sequence). The ends lost 5 bases at V and 0 bases at J; junction bases unmatched: 4. The length of the CDR3 is 15 residues. CDR3 region: CASSPGRSSYNEQFF. CDR3 nucleotides: TGTGCCAGCAGCCCCGGGAGGAGCTCCTACAATGAGCAGTTCTTC.

This clonotype was recorded many times. The chain joins TRBV2 to TRBJ2-5; 9 bases line up with TRBD1. The CDR3 contains 14 residues. The V gene's germline CDR1 is SNHLY and CDR2 FYNNEI. V dropped 6 bases and J dropped 0; count of bases not matched to a gene: 2. DNA for the CDR3: TGTGCCAGCAGGACAGGGGGGTACCAAGAGACCCAGTACTTC. Translating gives CASRTGGYQETQYF. Complete variable domain (other parts from reference TRBV2 and TRBJ2-5): EPEVTQTPSHQVTQMGQEVILRCVPISNHLYFYWYRQILGQKVEFLVSFYNNEISEKSEIFDDQFSVERPDGSNFTLKIRSTKLEDSAMYFCASRTGGYQETQYFGPGTRLLVL.

This clonotype was detected ten times or more. This chain connects TRBV4-2 to TRBJ1-1; D is undetermined. CDR1 and CDR2 (germline): LGHNA, YNFKEQ. CDR3 length: 16 amino acids. V gave up 0 bases and J gave up 0 bases, with 11 bases separating them. The CDR3 DNA sequence: TGTGCCAGCAGCCAAGAGCCAGAATCCATGAACACTGAAGCTTTCTTT. It encodes CASSQEPESMNTEAFF.

In this sample, this clonotype turned up a few times. The CDR3 DNA reads as TGTGCCAGCAGCCCAAACGGGGGGGGGATGGACACTGAAGCTTTCTTT. Translating it yields CASSPNGGGMDTEAFF. The genes are TRBV7-2 and TRBJ1-1, with D tentatively TRBD1 (5 bases). This CDR3 is built from 16 residues. Trimming took 5 bases from V and 3 from J, leaving 19 bases between them. The germline CDR1 and CDR2 sequences are SGHTA and FQGNSA.

This clonotype occurred once. The CDR3 nucleotides read TGTGCCATCAGAAATAGCGGGAGCGGGACAGATACGCAGTATTTT. Protein sequence: CAIRNSGSGTDTQYF. The chain recombines TRBV10-3 with TRBJ2-3; 9 bases match TRBD2. Trimming removed 6 bases from V and 3 bases from J; junction bases left unmatched: 7. Per the germline V gene, CDR1 is ENHRY and CDR2 is SYGVKD. The CDR3 runs 15 residues.

There are many counts of this clonotype. The gene calls are TRBV4-2 and TRBJ2-1; 8 nucleotides match TRBD2. Per the germline V gene, CDR1 is LGHNA and CDR2 is YNFKEQ. The CDR3 length is 13 residues. The V and J ends lost 4 bases and 6 bases, in that order; junction bases with no gene match: 2. CDR3 sequence reads: CASSRRGGNEQFF. The CDR3 nucleotides read TGTGCCAGCAGCCGCCGGGGGGGCAATGAGCAGTTCTTC.

As regards this clonotype: This probably arose from a read error, given a far larger clone one base away. This chain uses TRBV6-9 with TRBJ2-3, with D possibly matching TRBD2 (5 bases). The CDR3 loop spans 15 amino acids. The V end lost 5 bases, the J end lost 8 bases, and 20 bases lay between the germline ends. Germline V gene lookup returns CDR1 MNHGY and CDR2 SVAAGI. CDR3 protein: CASSVDPPGSATQYF. CDR3 nucleotides: TGTGCCAGCAGTGTGGATCCCCCGGGGTCGGCTACGCAGTATTTT.

The chain links TRBV19 to TRBJ2-2; 7 nucleotides match TRBD1. With 6 bases clipped from V and 5 bases from J, the junction kept 6 bases outside the gene matches. The germline V gene encodes CDR1 LNHDA and CDR2 SQIVND (reference sequence). CDR3 length equals 14 residues. The CDR3 protein is CASRRQGSTGELFF. The CDR3 DNA sequence: TGTGCCAGTAGACGACAGGGTTCGACCGGGGAGCTGTTTTTT. Drawing the rest from reference TRBV19 and TRBJ2-2, the complete variable domain is DGGITQSPKYLFRKEGQNVTLSCEQNLNHDAMYWYRQDPGQGLRLIYYSQIVNDFQKGDIAEGYSVSREKKESFPLTVTSAQKNPTAFYLCASRRQGSTGELFFGEGSRLTVL.

The chain employs TRBV5-1 and TRBJ2-7, with D possibly being TRBD1 or TRBD2 (5 bases each). Between the trimmed V and J ends, which lost 4 bases and 2 bases, there was a span of 13 bases. CDR1 and CDR2 (germline): SGHRS, YFSETQ. This CDR3 contains 14 residues. The CDR3 reads CASSLTRGPYEQYF. DNA of the CDR3: TGCGCCAGCAGCCTTACTCGGGGACCCTACGAGCAGTACTTC. Full variable domain (remainder filled in from reference TRBV5-1 and TRBJ2-7): KAGVTQTPRYLIKTRGQQVTLSCSPISGHRSVSWYQQTPGQGLQFLFEYFSETQRNKGNFPGRFSGRQFSNSRSEMNVSTLELGDSALYLCASSLTRGPYEQYFGPGTRLTVT.

The table lists this clonotype with a few counts. This sequence is one base from a far larger clone and is likely a read error. The CDR3: CASTVWGVGSYNEQYF. DNA for the CDR3: TGTGCCAGCACTGTATGGGGAGTAGGCTCCTACAATGAGCAGTACTTC. The rearrangement links TRBV6-2 or TRBV6-3 to TRBJ2-7; D perhaps matches TRBD2 (5 bases). The V end lost 7 bases, the J end lost 7 bases, and 26 bases lay between the germline ends. Germline loops: CDR1 MNHEY, CDR2 SVGEGT. The CDR3 consists of 16 residues.

CDR3 DNA: TGTGCCAGCAGCTTAGCTCCTACCCCCCGGGGTCAGGGGAATGAGCAGTTCTTC. Amino acid sequence: CASSLAPTPRGQGNEQFF. The chain employs TRBV11-2 and TRBJ2-1; tentative D call: TRBD1 (6 bases). CDR3 length equals 18 residues. CDR1 SGHAT and CDR2 FQNNGV come from the germline V gene. The V end lost 1 base, the J end lost 7 bases, and 23 bases lay between the germline ends.

Sample share makes this clonotype medium-sized. The chain employs TRBV15 and TRBJ2-7; D might be TRBD1 (6 bases). The V end lost 1 base, the J end lost 7 bases, and 11 bases lay between the germline ends. CDR3 length: 13 amino acids. Looked up from germline, CDR1 is LNHNV and CDR2 is YYDKDF (reference sequence). CDR3 amino acids: CATSRVSGEEQYF. The CDR3 DNA reads TGTGCCACCAGCAGAGTGTCAGGGGAAGAGCAGTACTTC. The variable domain in full, completed from reference TRBV15 and TRBJ2-7, reads DAMVIQNPRYQVTQFGKPVTLSCSQTLNHNVMYWYQQKSSQAPKLLFHYYDKDFNNEADTPDNFQSRRPNTSFCFLDIRSPGLGDTAMYLCATSRVSGEEQYFGPGTRLTVT.

This clonotype is medium-sized within its sample. This chain joins TRBV2 and TRBJ2-7; 10 positions agree with TRBD2. J lost 4 bases, V lost 1 base, and 4 bases had no gene match. This CDR3 has 15 amino acids. Germline V gives CDR1 SNHLY, CDR2 FYNNEI. The CDR3 is CASSEEASGGYEQYF. The CDR3 DNA is TGTGCCAGCAGTGAAGAGGCTAGCGGGGGTTACGAGCAGTACTTC.

Within the sample, this clonotype is medium-sized (0.01 to 0.1%). The chain couples TRBV5-1 to TRBJ2-3; D is unclear. CDR3 length: 12 amino acids. Deletions cut 4 bases from V and 3 bases from J, with 6 bases between. In germline, CDR1 is SGHRS, CDR2 YFSETQ. The CDR3 loop reads CASSAPTDTQYF. For the CDR3, the DNA is TGCGCCAGCAGCGCCCCTACAGATACGCAGTATTTT. Full variable domain (rest looked up from reference TRBV5-1 and TRBJ2-3): KAGVTQTPRYLIKTRGQQVTLSCSPISGHRSVSWYQQTPGQGLQFLFEYFSETQRNKGNFPGRFSGRQFSNSRSEMNVSTLELGDSALYLCASSAPTDTQYFGPGTRLTVL.

Concerning this clonotype itself: It is likely a read error: a sequence one base away is far more abundant. The CDR3 loop is CASERIELYEQYF. The DNA for the CDR3 is TGTGCCAGCGAACGGATAGAATTATACGAGCAGTACTTC. This chain uses TRBV6-4 with TRBJ2-7, with D unresolved. The V gene lost 8 bases and the J gene lost 4 bases, with 15 bases spanning the gap. The CDR3 spans 13 residues. Looked up from germline, CDR1 is MRHNA and CDR2 is SNTAGT.

This clonotype appeared a few times. The V and J genes are TRBV6-2 or TRBV6-3 and TRBJ2-1; either TRBD1 or TRBD2 may fit D (5 bases each). V was pared by 2 bases and J by 6 bases, with 5 bases between. Germline loops: CDR1 MNHEY, CDR2 SVGEGT. There are 12 residues in the CDR3. The CDR3 nucleotides are TGTGCCAGCAGTTACGGGGGCAATGAGCAGTTCTTC. It codes for CASSYGGNEQFF.

This clonotype is labeled as medium-sized. The chain links TRBV28 to TRBJ2-1; D may be TRBD2 (5 bases). V shed 5 bases and J shed 2 bases, with 28 bases lying between them. The CDR3 consists of 20 residues. Germline CDR1 and CDR2: MDHEN and SYDVKM. This chain's CDR3 is CASSPRPDRRQGGAYNEQFF. CDR3 coding DNA: TGTGCCAGCAGTCCTCGTCCGGATCGCAGGCAAGGAGGAGCCTACAATGAGCAGTTCTTC. Complete variable domain (other parts from reference TRBV28 and TRBJ2-1): DVKVTQSSRYLVKRTGEKVFLECVQDMDHENMFWYRQDPGLGLRLIYFSYDVKMKEKGDIPEGYSVSREKKERFSLILESASTNQTSMYLCASSPRPDRRQGGAYNEQFFGPGTRLTVL.

This clonotype was recorded a few times. The gene calls are TRBV30 and TRBJ1-2; D unresolved. The CDR3 runs 11 residues. Germline CDR1 is GTSNPN and CDR2 is SVGIG (reference sequence). V was clipped by 2 bases and J by 6 bases, with 7 bases between them. CDR3 DNA: TGTGCCTGGAGTCGAAGAGATGGCTACACCTTC. Amino acids: CAWSRRDGYTF.

At least ten counts were recorded for this clonotype. This chain links TRBV6-2 or TRBV6-3 with TRBJ2-7, with TRBD1 as a possible D gene (5 bases). CDR3 length: 15 residues. V dropped 7 bases and J dropped 2 bases, with 18 bases sitting between them. Per the germline V gene, CDR1 is MNHEY and CDR2 is SVGEGT. CDR3 in DNA: TGTGCCAGCAATAGGATGGACACCATTACCTACGAGCAGTACTTC. Encoded protein: CASNRMDTITYEQYF.

This clonotype is medium-sized within its sample. This chain links TRBV9 with TRBJ2-2, with D possibly called TRBD1 or TRBD2 (5 bases each). The CDR3 has 14 residues. Germline assignment: CDR1 SGDLS and CDR2 YYNGEE. Trimming removed 3 bases at V and 4 bases at J, with 10 bases between. The CDR3 loop reads CASSGRDATGELFF. CDR3 DNA: TGTGCCAGCAGCGGCCGGGACGCCACCGGGGAGCTGTTTTTT.